This entry lists 23 T cell receptor beta chains sequenced from one sample in a study of control samples from healthy donors and cancer patients. This table comes from immunoSEQ multiplex PCR, and its TCRdb copy is limited to in-frame clones, with some not included. This table holds 100,000 to 150,000 clones, about nine tenths found once. The sample comprised blood. The source of these receptors is a man aged 40-50 years in good health.

The chain is built from TRBV27 and TRBJ1-1, with TRBD1 matching 8 bases. The trim removed 8 bases at V and 1 base at J, leaving 6 bases unmatched. There are 14 residues in the CDR3. Germline CDR1 reads MNHEY; CDR2 reads SMNVEV (reference sequence). The CDR3 loop reads CASQDRAGNTEAFF. The DNA for the CDR3 is TGTGCCAGCCAGGACAGGGCGGGGAACACTGAAGCTTTCTTT.

This clone appeared once. This chain uses TRBV6-6 with TRBJ2-5, with a weak D call TRBD2 (6 bases). V dropped 2 bases and J dropped 5 bases, with 12 bases sitting between them. CDR3 size: 14 residues. Per germline, CDR1 MNHNY and CDR2 SVGAGI (reference sequence). The CDR3 loop is CASSYLNRGETQYF. The CDR3 DNA reads TGTGCCAGCAGTTACCTTAACCGGGGGGAGACCCAGTACTTC.

The chain employs TRBV5-4 and TRBJ2-1; D possibly uses TRBD1 or TRBD2 (5 bases each). Germline values: CDR1 SGHNT, CDR2 YYREEE (reference sequence). The CDR3 runs to 15 residues. Trimming left V 3 bases short and J 6 bases short, with 16 bases between. The CDR3 spells CASSSGTVVPNEQFF. The DNA of the CDR3 is TGTGCCAGCAGCTCCGGGACGGTTGTCCCCAATGAGCAGTTCTTC.

This clone was seen only once. The V call is TRBV7-9, the J call TRBJ2-7, with D unclear. Trimming cost V 2 bases and J 3 bases, with 11 bases left between them. The germline V gene has CDR1 SEHNR and CDR2 FQNEAQ (reference sequence). The CDR3 is 14 amino acids. The CDR3 region is CASSLTSTNYEQYF. The DNA of the CDR3 is TGTGCCAGCAGCTTAACTTCCACCAACTACGAGCAGTACTTC.

V gene TRBV18 combines with J gene TRBJ1-2, with D tentatively TRBD1 (6 bases). V lost 6 bases and J lost 2, with 13 bases in between. Germline V gene sequence: CDR1 KGHSH, CDR2 LQKENI. CDR3 length: 14 residues. As DNA, the CDR3 is TGTGCCAGCTCTAACAGGGAGGGGAACTATGGCTACACCTTC. Protein: CASSNREGNYGYTF.

This chain uses TRBV27 with TRBJ1-5; 7 positions match TRBD1. V lost 5 bases and J lost 6; bases outside the gene matches: 10. Germline CDR1 reads MNHEY; CDR2 reads SMNVEV (reference sequence). The CDR3 covers 15 residues. CDR3 protein: CASSPYDRVGQPQHF. CDR3 DNA sequence: TGTGCCAGCAGTCCTTACGACAGGGTCGGTCAGCCCCAGCATTTT.

This clone appeared once. The CDR3 nucleotides read TGTGCCAGCAGTTCTACAGGGGTGCGCACTGAAGCTTTCTTT. Its translation: CASSSTGVRTEAFF. The J gene is TRBJ1-1, the V gene TRBV28; TRBD1 aligns across 7 bases. Germline CDR1 MDHEN, CDR2 SYDVKM. This CDR3 is built from 14 residues. After removal of 4 bases from V and 4 bases from J, the junction contained 6 bases not matched to a gene.

The genes are TRBV5-4 and TRBJ1-1, with D possibly TRBD1 on 6 matching bases. CDR1 SGHNT and CDR2 YYREEE come from the germline V gene (reference sequence). Trimming stripped 4 bases from V and 5 bases from J, with 18 bases between. The CDR3 has 15 residues. The CDR3 DNA reads TGTGCCAGCAGCGACCTCAGGGGAGGGGTTACTGAAGCTTTCTTT. This translates into CASSDLRGGVTEAFF.

The chain couples TRBV5-8 to TRBJ2-5; 7 bases match TRBD1. The junction had 10 bases not matched to a gene; V was cut back by 5 bases and J by 0 bases. The CDR3 runs 16 residues. CDR1 SGHTS and CDR2 YDEGEE come from the germline V gene. CDR3: CASSHSGTVYQETQYF. As DNA, the CDR3 is TGTGCCAGCAGTCACTCGGGGACAGTGTACCAAGAGACCCAGTACTTC. The full variable domain, its missing parts supplied by reference TRBV5-8 and TRBJ2-5, is EAGVTQSPTHLIKTRGQQATLRCSPISGHTSVYWYQQALGLGLQFLLWYDEGEERNRGNFPPRFSGRQFPNYSSELNVNALELEDSALYLCASSHSGTVYQETQYFGPGTRLLVL.

The chain is built from TRBV11-3 and TRBJ2-2, with D maybe TRBD2 (7 bases). Trimming cost V 5 bases and J 6 bases, with 13 bases left between them. This CDR3 has 14 amino acids. CDR1 SGHNT and CDR2 YENEEA come from the germline V gene. The CDR3 DNA sequence: TGTGCCAGCAGCATAAGGCGGGGGCCCGGGGAGCTGTTTTTT. This translates into CASSIRRGPGELFF.

This clone has only a few counts. This specimen includes other DNA sequences encoding the same CDR3. The V call is TRBV6-6, the J call TRBJ2-5, with D unresolved. The CDR3 is 13 amino acids. The germline V gene encodes CDR1 MNHNY and CDR2 SVGAGI (reference sequence). Trimming removed 5 bases at V and 3 bases at J, with 10 bases between. The CDR3 bases are TGTGCCAGCAGTCCCACCGTGGAAGAGACCCAGTACTTC. This codes for CASSPTVEETQYF.

The chain joins TRBV5-6 to TRBJ1-4; 8 bases line up with TRBD1. The V segment lost 4 bases and the J segment 4 bases; nucleotides outside the gene matches: 6. The germline gives CDR1 SGHDT, CDR2 YYEEEE. CDR3 length: 15 residues. CDR3 DNA sequence: TGTGCCAGCAGCGGGGGGGACAGGTTTAATGAAAAACTGTTTTTT. Translating it yields CASSGGDRFNEKLFF.

The V and J genes are TRBV11-1 and TRBJ2-5, with D possibly TRBD1 on 5 matching bases. Trimming pared 5 bases from V and 5 bases from J, leaving 18 bases between. From germline, CDR1 is SGHAT and CDR2 FQDESV (reference sequence). CDR3 size: 15 residues. As DNA, the CDR3 is TGTGCCAGCAGCCAGACTCAGGGTTGGCGGGAGACCCAGTACTTC. Its protein is CASSQTQGWRETQYF.

The chain recombines TRBV6-2 or TRBV6-3 with TRBJ2-2; D uncertain. Germline values: CDR1 MNHEY, CDR2 SVGEGT. The CDR3 extends over 15 amino acids. Deletions cut 6 bases from V and 2 bases from J, with 13 bases between. This CDR3 is CASSATPPNTGELFF. CDR3 nucleotide sequence: TGTGCCAGCAGCGCTACCCCTCCAAACACCGGGGAGCTGTTTTTT.

In nucleotides, the CDR3 is TGTGCCAGCATTCTAAACAGGGGCGGCTATGGCTACACCTTC. Translating gives CASILNRGGYGYTF. The J gene is TRBJ1-2, the V gene TRBV6-6; 7 positions agree with TRBD1. V shed 7 bases, J shed 4 bases, and the junction held 9 bases outside the gene matches. Germline V gene sequence: CDR1 MNHNY, CDR2 SVGAGI (reference sequence). The CDR3 runs 14 residues.

The V and J genes are TRBV19 and TRBJ1-2, with D possibly being TRBD1 (5 bases). The germline V and J ends were trimmed by 4 bases and 3 bases, with 18 bases remaining between them. From germline, CDR1 is LNHDA and CDR2 SQIVND (reference sequence). This CDR3 is built from 16 residues. The CDR3: CASSRTAGTKDYGYTF. DNA for the CDR3: TGTGCCAGTAGTAGGACGGCCGGGACTAAGGACTATGGCTACACCTTC. The variable domain in full, with the rest retrieved from reference TRBV19 and TRBJ1-2, is DGGITQSPKYLFRKEGQNVTLSCEQNLNHDAMYWYRQDPGQGLRLIYYSQIVNDFQKGDIAEGYSVSREKKESFPLTVTSAQKNPTAFYLCASSRTAGTKDYGYTFGSGTRLTVV.

The V and J genes are TRBV18 and TRBJ2-1; 8 bases are shared with TRBD2. The trim removed 2 bases at V and 5 bases at J, leaving 5 bases unmatched. The CDR3 has 15 residues. Germline V gene lookup returns CDR1 KGHSH and CDR2 LQKENI. Here the CDR3 reads CASSPAGGFDNEQFF. CDR3 bases: TGTGCCAGCTCACCAGCGGGGGGATTCGACAATGAGCAGTTCTTC.

J is TRBJ2-1 and V is TRBV7-3; tentative D call: TRBD1 (6 bases). This CDR3 region has 14 residues. Trimming removed 1 base at V and 8 bases at J, with 12 bases between. The germline gives CDR1 SGHTA, CDR2 FQGTGA. The CDR3 spells CASSLIGRGYEQFF. The CDR3 bases are TGTGCCAGCAGCTTAATAGGCAGGGGCTATGAGCAGTTCTTC.

The chain recombines TRBV6-4 with TRBJ2-1; 7 positions match TRBD2. Trimming took 1 base from V and 2 from J; bases not matched to a gene: 5. The CDR3 is 16 residues long. The germline V gene has CDR1 MRHNA and CDR2 SNTAGT. Here the CDR3 DNA reads TGTGCCAGCAGTGACTTTGCGGGGGAGCCCTACAATGAGCAGTTCTTC. It encodes CASSDFAGEPYNEQFF.

CDR3 protein: CASSLGTLANYNEQFF. The CDR3 DNA follows: TGTGCCAGCAGTTTGGGAACACTAGCGAACTACAATGAGCAGTTCTTC. The genes are TRBV28 and TRBJ2-1; 7 nucleotides match TRBD2. Unmatched junction bases numbered 8, after V lost 3 bases and J lost 3 bases. Germline values: CDR1 MDHEN, CDR2 SYDVKM. CDR3 size: 16 residues.

V usage is TRBV6-5 and J usage is TRBJ2-3; 8 bases agree with TRBD1. This CDR3 has 14 amino acids. Germline V CDR1 and CDR2: MNHEY, SVGAGI. V gave up 10 bases and J gave up 1 base; unmatched junction bases: 7. The CDR3 sequence is CATSTGAGTDTQYF. CDR3 bases: TGTGCCACCTCGACAGGGGCGGGCACAGATACGCAGTATTTT.

A few counts support this clone. The chain has TRBV11-2 and TRBJ1-1; D is uncertain. Deletions cut 1 base from V and 10 bases from J, with 13 bases between. Germline-derived CDR1 and CDR2 are SGHAT and FQNNGV. The length of the CDR3 is 13 residues. The CDR3 is CASSLAPLAGAFF. DNA of the CDR3: TGTGCCAGCAGCTTAGCCCCCCTCGCCGGAGCTTTCTTT. Combining the CDR3 with reference TRBV11-2 and TRBJ1-1 gives the whole variable domain EAGVAQSPRYKIIEKRQSVAFWCNPISGHATLYWYQQILGQGPKLLIQFQNNGVVDDSQLPKDRFSAERLKGVDSTLKIQPAKLEDSAVYLCASSLAPLAGAFFGQGTRLTVV.

The V gene is TRBV18, the J gene TRBJ2-1, with 9 bases matching TRBD1. Per the germline V gene, CDR1 is KGHSH and CDR2 is LQKENI. Trimming took 4 bases from V and 4 from J; bases not matched to a gene: 8. The CDR3 consists of 16 residues. The CDR3 DNA is TGTGCCAGCTCACTGCGACCGGGACAGGGTTACAATGAGCAGTTCTTC. Its protein is CASSLRPGQGYNEQFF.